This is a list of T cell receptor beta chains from one sample in a study of response to subunit inactivated influenza vaccine. MiXCR, run by TCRdb on the RT-PCR reads, gives a single entry per CDR3 protein. The table records over 150,000 distinct CDR3 sequences, roughly a tenth of them present only once. Sequencing used non-naive T cells sorted from PBMCs, obtained 45 days after vaccination. These receptors were collected from a man over 45 who received an inactivated influenza vaccine. Each CDR3 is given with its conserved first and last residue. D genes are given only for firm matches. Clone size is not always given. Where it is, it says once, few, many or a class for expanded clones.

len: 15; d_gene: NA; j_gene: TRBJ2-1; v_gene: TRBV9; abundance: NA; CDR3nt: TGTGCCAGCAGCGTAGCCGGAATCTCCTACAATGAGCAGTTCTTC; CDR3aa: CASSVAGISYNEQFF
len: 14; d_gene: TRBD2; j_gene: TRBJ2-2; v_gene: TRBV6-2/TRBV6-3; abundance: once; CDR3nt: TGTGCCAGCAGTTACGGGGAGGGCCCCGGGGAGCTGTTTTTT; CDR3aa: CASSYGEGPGELFF
len: 14; d_gene: NA; j_gene: TRBJ2-1; v_gene: TRBV7-2; abundance: many; CDR3nt: TGTGCCAGCAGCCTCAGTAATACAGGATCCCAGCAGTTCTTC; CDR3aa: CASSLSNTGSQQFF
len: 16; d_gene: NA; j_gene: TRBJ1-5; v_gene: TRBV20-1; abundance: few; CDR3nt: TGCAGTGCTAGAGATCCGACGGGATTAAGGGCACAGCCCCAGCATTTT; CDR3aa: CSARDPTGLRAQPQHF
len: 14; d_gene: NA; j_gene: TRBJ2-7; v_gene: TRBV12-3/TRBV12-4; abundance: NA; CDR3nt: TGTGCCAGCAGTTATGACAGCCATCCCTACGAGCAGTACTTC; CDR3aa: CASSYDSHPYEQYF
len: 15; d_gene: TRBD1; j_gene: TRBJ2-7; v_gene: TRBV19; abundance: few; CDR3nt: TGTGCCAGTAGTATAGAAGGGACAGGGAGCGACGAGCAGTACTTC; CDR3aa: CASSIEGTGSDEQYF
len: 17; d_gene: NA; j_gene: TRBJ1-4; v_gene: TRBV4-2; abundance: NA; CDR3nt: TGTGCCAGCAGCCAAGTGGGAATTCAGGGTACTAATGAAAAACTGTTTTTT; CDR3aa: CASSQVGIQGTNEKLFF
len: 11; d_gene: NA; j_gene: TRBJ1-1; v_gene: TRBV6-5; abundance: NA; CDR3nt: TGTGCCAGCAGTTTTAACACTGAAGCTATCTTT; CDR3aa: CASSFNTEAIF
len: 14; d_gene: NA; j_gene: TRBJ2-1; v_gene: TRBV20-1; abundance: few; CDR3nt: TGCAGTGCTGAGCTTTTATCCTACTACAATGAGCAGTTCTTC; CDR3aa: CSAELLSYYNEQFF
len: 17; d_gene: TRBD2; j_gene: TRBJ2-5; v_gene: TRBV28; abundance: NA; CDR3nt: TGTGCCAGCACCCTAGGGACTAGCCACCCGGGTCTGGAGACCCAGTACTTC; CDR3aa: CASTLGTSHPGLETQYF
len: 15; d_gene: NA; j_gene: TRBJ2-3; v_gene: TRBV3-1; abundance: few; CDR3nt: TGTGCCAGCAGCCAAGATGGGACCCGCACAGATACGCAGTATTTT; CDR3aa: CASSQDGTRTDTQYF
len: 15; d_gene: NA; j_gene: TRBJ1-2; v_gene: TRBV28; abundance: few; CDR3nt: TGTGCCAGCAGTTCCCCTGGACCCATGACCGGGGGCTACACCTTC; CDR3aa: CASSSPGPMTGGYTF
len: 14; d_gene: NA; j_gene: TRBJ2-3; v_gene: TRBV12-3/TRBV12-4; abundance: NA; CDR3nt: TGTGCCAGCAGTGGGGGGACTCCCGCCGATACGCAGTATTTT; CDR3aa: CASSGGTPADTQYF
len: 12; d_gene: NA; j_gene: TRBJ2-7; v_gene: TRBV20-1; abundance: once; CDR3nt: TGCAGTGCTAGATGGTCAGTATACGAGCAGTACTTC; CDR3aa: CSARWSVYEQYF
len: 14; d_gene: TRBD2; j_gene: TRBJ2-3; v_gene: TRBV12-3/TRBV12-4; abundance: many; CDR3nt: TGTGCCTCCCATTCCGGACTAGCGGGAGATACGCAGTATTTT; CDR3aa: CASHSGLAGDTQYF
len: 14; d_gene: NA; j_gene: TRBJ2-1; v_gene: TRBV20-1; abundance: few; CDR3nt: TGCAGTGCTAGAGATATATCGGGAATCGATGAGCAGTTCTTC; CDR3aa: CSARDISGIDEQFF
len: 17; d_gene: TRBD1; j_gene: TRBJ2-7; v_gene: TRBV6-5; abundance: few; CDR3nt: TGTGCCAGCAGTTACTCTCCGGGACAGAGTACCTCCTACGAGCAGTACTTC; CDR3aa: CASSYSPGQSTSYEQYF
len: 13; d_gene: NA; j_gene: TRBJ2-2; v_gene: TRBV10-1; abundance: NA; CDR3nt: TGCGCCAGCAGTGAGGGGTACACCGGGGAGCTGTTTTTT; CDR3aa: CASSEGYTGELFF
len: 13; d_gene: NA; j_gene: TRBJ2-7; v_gene: TRBV30; abundance: NA; CDR3nt: TGTGCCTGGAGTGACTCCTTCTCCTACGAGCAGTACTTC; CDR3aa: CAWSDSFSYEQYF